Below, 23 T cell receptor beta chains from the same sample are listed, as sequenced in a study of shared clonotypes between healthy human individuals. Sequenced by immunoSEQ multiplex PCR; TCRdb stores in-frame clones only, minus some. The sample lists some 530,000 clones, roughly 80% occurring once. Sample: PBMCs. These receptor sequences come from a woman in her thirties or forties in good health. Some clones in this sample may be carry-over from other donors' samples.

CDR3 DNA sequence: TGTGCCATCAGTGAGTCGAATACAGGGGCGGGCTACACCTTC. It translates to CAISESNTGAGYTF. V usage is TRBV10-3 and J usage is TRBJ1-2, with 7 bases that match TRBD1. Germline lookup yields CDR1 ENHRY and CDR2 SYGVKD. CDR3 length equals 14 residues. V dropped 0 bases and J dropped 8; count of bases not matched to a gene: 6.

V gene TRBV6-5 combines with J gene TRBJ1-6; tentative D call: TRBD1 (5 bases). The V and J ends lost 2 bases and 10 bases respectively, with 12 bases between them. This CDR3 has 14 residues. Germline V gives CDR1 MNHEY, CDR2 SVGAGI. In DNA, the CDR3 is TGTGCCAGCAGTTACGAGGGGTTTGGGTCACCCCTCCACTTT. Translated: CASSYEGFGSPLHF.

This clone was found many times. The V gene is TRBV10-3, the J gene TRBJ2-1, with TRBD2 identical over 8 bases. The V gene end was trimmed by 1 base and the J gene end by 9 bases; junction bases not matched to a gene: 5. The CDR3 spans 14 residues. Germline CDR1 ENHRY, CDR2 SYGVKD. The CDR3 sequence is CAISEFSGKVEQFF. The CDR3 DNA is TGTGCCATCAGTGAGTTTAGCGGGAAGGTTGAGCAGTTCTTC.

The chain combines TRBV28 with TRBJ1-4; 12 bases agree with TRBD1. This CDR3 is 14 amino acids long. Germline V gene lookup returns CDR1 MDHEN and CDR2 SYDVKM. Trimming took 6 bases from V and 10 from J; bases not matched to a gene: 6. The CDR3 spells CASSLGTGGGKLFF. In DNA, the CDR3 is TGTGCCAGCAGCCTCGGGACAGGGGGCGGAAAACTGTTTTTT.

The chain employs TRBV7-2 and TRBJ1-1; no firm D call. CDR1 and CDR2 from the germline V gene are SGHTA and FQGNSA. V was cut by 5 bases and J by 3 bases, with 10 bases left in between. CDR3 length: 13 residues. The CDR3 reads CASSRRADTEAFF. CDR3 in DNA: TGTGCCAGCAGCCGCCGGGCGGACACTGAAGCTTTCTTT.

The J gene is TRBJ2-1, the V gene TRBV18; 9 positions match TRBD2. The length of the CDR3 is 14 residues. Germline CDR1 KGHSH, CDR2 LQKENI. V shed 4 bases and J 5 bases; nucleotides not matched to a gene: 3. This CDR3 is CASSLTSGDNEQFF. CDR3 nucleotides: TGTGCCAGCTCACTGACTAGCGGTGACAATGAGCAGTTCTTC.

Only a few counts were recorded for this clone. The rearrangement links TRBV13 to TRBJ2-2, with 9 bases lining up with TRBD1. Germline trimming cut 3 bases from V and 2 bases from J; bases unmatched to any gene: 7. Germline V lookup: CDR1 PRHDT, CDR2 FYEKMQ (reference sequence). This CDR3 contains 17 residues. The DNA for the CDR3 is TGTGCCAGCAGCTTCGTCCGGACAGGGGTAAACACCGGGGAGCTGTTTTTT. This codes for CASSFVRTGVNTGELFF.

This rearrangement joins TRBV7-6 to TRBJ2-7, with 7 nucleotides matching TRBD1. Germline trimming cut 2 bases from V and 5 bases from J; bases unmatched to any gene: 6. Per the germline V gene, CDR1 is SGHVS and CDR2 is FNYEAQ. This CDR3 is 14 amino acids long. In DNA, the CDR3 is TGTGCCAGCAGCTTATATTTGACAGGGCACGAGCAGTACTTC. Translated, it gives CASSLYLTGHEQYF.

The gene calls are TRBV6-5 and TRBJ1-5, with 10 bases fitting TRBD1. J gave up 7 bases and V 6 bases, and 6 bases lay outside the gene matches. Per germline, CDR1 MNHEY and CDR2 SVGAGI. The CDR3 runs 14 residues. The CDR3 DNA reads as TGTGCCAGCAGCCTGACAGGGGGCAGGCAGCCCCAGCATTTT. It yields the protein CASSLTGGRQPQHF.

The chain has TRBV19 and TRBJ2-1; the D gene could be TRBD1 or TRBD2 (5 bases each). Deletions cut 4 bases from V and 6 bases from J, with 13 bases between. This CDR3 is 14 amino acids long. The V gene's germline CDR1 is LNHDA and CDR2 SQIVND (reference sequence). The CDR3 DNA reads TGTGCCAGTAGTACCCGAGGGGTCCGCAATGAGCAGTTCTTC. Translation: CASSTRGVRNEQFF. Drawing the rest from reference TRBV19 and TRBJ2-1, the complete variable domain is DGGITQSPKYLFRKEGQNVTLSCEQNLNHDAMYWYRQDPGQGLRLIYYSQIVNDFQKGDIAEGYSVSREKKESFPLTVTSAQKNPTAFYLCASSTRGVRNEQFFGPGTRLTVL.

This chain uses TRBV9 with TRBJ1-4; 7 nucleotides align to TRBD1. The CDR3 length is 14 residues. The V and J ends lost 5 bases and 8 bases, in that order; junction bases with no gene match: 9. Per the germline V gene, CDR1 is SGDLS and CDR2 is YYNGEE. This CDR3 is CASSSRGLGEKLFF. CDR3 bases: TGTGCCAGCAGTTCCAGGGGGTTGGGGGAAAAACTGTTTTTT.

The chain is built from TRBV7-3 and TRBJ2-5, with 8 bases that match TRBD1. Trimming cost V 2 bases and J 3 bases; bases outside gene matches: 5. The CDR3 length is 15 residues. Germline V gene sequence: CDR1 SGHTA, CDR2 FQGTGA. CDR3 bases: TGTGCCAGCAGCTTATATGGACAGGGCGAAGAGACCCAGTACTTC. It specifies CASSLYGQGEETQYF.

A note on this clone: One end of the junction does not line up with germline, which may come from a read error. The V and J genes are TRBV7-2 and TRBJ2-3, with 8 bases fitting TRBD2. This CDR3 is 15 amino acids long. The V gene's germline CDR1 is SGHTA and CDR2 FQGNSA. The CDR3 DNA reads TGTGCCAGCAGCCTAGCGGGTACAAGCACAGATACGCAGTATTTT. This sequence encodes CASSLAGTSTDTQYF. The full variable domain, with the rest looked up from reference TRBV7-2 and TRBJ2-3, is GAGVSQSPSNKVTEKGKDVELRCDPISGHTALYWYRQSLGQGLEFLIYFQGNSAPDKSGLPSDRFSAERTGGSVSTLTIQRTQQEDSAVYLCASSLAGTSTDTQYFGPGTRLTVL.

This chain connects TRBV6-5 to TRBJ1-5; 9 bases agree with TRBD1. With 8 bases clipped from V and 0 bases from J, the junction kept 5 bases outside the gene matches. The CDR3 sequence is 15 residues long. The germline V gene encodes CDR1 MNHEY and CDR2 SVGAGI. Here the CDR3 DNA reads TGTGCCAGCGGGAGGGGACAGGGTAGCAATCAGCCCCAGCATTTT. This encodes CASGRGQGSNQPQHF.

V usage is TRBV2 and J usage is TRBJ1-3; the D is unclear. The CDR3 contains 15 residues. The germline V and J ends were trimmed by 3 bases and 0 bases, with 9 bases remaining between them. Germline lookup yields CDR1 SNHLY and CDR2 FYNNEI. The CDR3 DNA reads TGTGCCAGCAGTGAGCAGGCCTACTCTGGAAACACCATATATTTT. Amino acid sequence: CASSEQAYSGNTIYF.

The chain recombines TRBV4-2 with TRBJ1-5; TRBD1 agrees at 10 bases. The CDR3 spans 16 residues. Germline CDR1 is LGHNA and CDR2 is YNFKEQ. Trimming cost V 1 base and J 5 bases; bases outside gene matches: 5. The CDR3 loop is CASSQAMTGGYQPQHF. In DNA form, the CDR3 reads TGTGCCAGCAGCCAAGCGATGACAGGGGGCTATCAGCCCCAGCATTTT.

The chain carries TRBV19 and TRBJ2-4; D not certain. The V gene lost 3 bases and the J gene lost 8 bases, with 14 bases spanning the gap. The CDR3 is 14 residues long. Germline CDR1 is LNHDA and CDR2 is SQIVND (reference sequence). The CDR3 protein is CASSIRLVSDIQYF. CDR3 nucleotides: TGTGCCAGTAGTATTAGGCTAGTCAGCGACATTCAGTACTTC.

The chain carries TRBV4-2 and TRBJ2-2, with TRBD1 identical over 8 bases. V lost 0 bases, J lost 4 bases, and 7 bases stayed unmatched. CDR1 is LGHNA, CDR2 YNFKEQ, per germline. The CDR3 consists of 17 residues. For the CDR3, the DNA is TGTGCCAGCAGCCAAGATGTGGACAGGGTGTTCACCGGGGAGCTGTTTTTT. Translated, it gives CASSQDVDRVFTGELFF.

In this sample, this clone turned up a few times. The chain joins TRBV12-5 to TRBJ2-1, with D tentatively TRBD1 (6 bases). The V end lost 3 bases, the J end lost 8 bases, and 11 bases lay between the germline ends. Germline V gene data show CDR1 as LGHNT and CDR2 as FRNRAP. The CDR3 has 13 residues. The CDR3 loop is CASGLGTSYEQFF. The CDR3 region has the DNA TGTGCTAGTGGTTTAGGGACATCATATGAGCAGTTCTTC.

The CDR3 DNA reads as TGTGCCAGCAGCCCCAGAGTAGGGAAGGGTTGGGAGCAGTACTTC. Its protein is CASSPRVGKGWEQYF. The chain joins TRBV7-9 to TRBJ2-7; D unclear. Germline V lookup: CDR1 SEHNR, CDR2 FQNEAQ (reference sequence). Trimming removed 5 bases at V and 7 bases at J, with 21 bases between. The CDR3 covers 15 residues.

The table lists this clone with a few counts. The rearrangement links TRBV6-1 to TRBJ1-5; 7 bases match TRBD1. Germline assignment: CDR1 MNHNS and CDR2 SASEGT. J gave up 7 bases and V 4 bases, and 7 bases lay outside the gene matches. The CDR3 covers 14 residues. CDR3 bases: TGTGCCAGCAGTGCCCGACAGGGCTGGCAGCCCCAGCATTTT. The encoded protein is CASSARQGWQPQHF.

The rearrangement links TRBV14 to TRBJ2-7; the match to TRBD2 covers 10 bases. V lost 4 bases to trimming and J lost 4 bases; unmatched junction nucleotides: 7. Germline-derived CDR1 and CDR2 are SGHDN and FVKESK. The CDR3 is made up of 15 amino acids. The CDR3 DNA sequence: TGTGCCAGCAGCCTCGGACTAGCGGCTAGTTACGAGCAGTACTTC. Amino acid sequence: CASSLGLAASYEQYF.

In the case of this clone: The junction departs from germline at one end; a sequencing error may be responsible. As DNA, the CDR3 is TGTGCCAGCAGCTTGGGACGGGCTTGGACCCAGTACTTC. It yields the protein CASSLGRAWTQYF. This chain connects TRBV5-1 to TRBJ2-5; D is possibly TRBD1 or TRBD2 (5 bases each). Germline assignment: CDR1 SGHRS and CDR2 YFSETQ. There are 13 residues in the CDR3. The full variable domain, completed using reference TRBV5-1 and TRBJ2-5, is KAGVTQTPRYLIKTRGQQVTLSCSPISGHRSVSWYQQTPGQGLQFLFEYFSETQRNKGNFPGRFSGRQFSNSRSEMNVSTLELGDSALYLCASSLGRAWTQYFGPGTRLLVL.